The next 19 T cell receptor beta chains were all read from a single sample in a study of T cell repertoires in cytomegalovirus infection. Their specific antigens are unknown. TCRdb used MiXCR to reprocess the reads, holding one entry per CDR3 protein. The sample lists around 310,000 distinct CDR3 sequences; 25% to 35% were seen once. Material: cultured PBMCs, obtained from culture after CMV antigen stimulation. These receptors all stem from a human donor in good health (CMV status not recorded). Some clones in this sample may be carry-over from other donors' samples.

This clonotype was picked up a small number of times. The V and J genes are TRBV18 and TRBJ1-2; the match to TRBD1 covers 9 bases. With V trimmed by 1 base and J by 1 base, 1 base remained unmatched. Germline V gene sequence: CDR1 KGHSH, CDR2 LQKENI. CDR3 length: 15 amino acids. CDR3: CASSPQGQGNYGYTF. In DNA form, the CDR3 reads TGTGCCAGCTCACCACAGGGACAGGGTAACTATGGCTACACCTTC.

This clonotype was recorded a few times. The chain combines TRBV11-2 with TRBJ1-1; maybe TRBD1 (5 bases). The CDR3 extends over 16 amino acids. V was pared by 3 bases and J by 6 bases, with 20 bases between. Germline values: CDR1 SGHAT, CDR2 FQNNGV. CDR3 sequence: CASSFSFPGRAPEAFF. The CDR3 DNA reads as TGTGCCAGCAGCTTTAGTTTCCCGGGCAGGGCCCCTGAAGCTTTCTTT. Supplemented by reference TRBV11-2 and TRBJ1-1, the full variable domain reads EAGVAQSPRYKIIEKRQSVAFWCNPISGHATLYWYQQILGQGPKLLIQFQNNGVVDDSQLPKDRFSAERLKGVDSTLKIQPAKLEDSAVYLCASSFSFPGRAPEAFFGQGTRLTVV.

This clonotype appeared a few times. This sequence joins TRBV7-9 and TRBJ1-1; no clear D gene. V lost 1 base to trimming and J lost 1 base, with 7 bases between them. CDR3 length equals 14 residues. Germline CDR1 SEHNR, CDR2 FQNEAQ (reference sequence). Here the CDR3 reads CASSLVERNTEAFF. In DNA, the CDR3 is TGTGCCAGCAGCTTAGTGGAGAGGAACACTGAAGCTTTCTTT.

The genes are TRBV19 and TRBJ1-6; no definite D call. CDR1 is LNHDA and CDR2 is SQIVND in the germline V gene (reference sequence). V was trimmed by 4 bases and J by 11 bases, leaving 12 bases between them. This CDR3 spans 13 amino acids. The CDR3 reads CASSTGSNPPLHF. The CDR3 DNA follows: TGTGCCAGTAGTACTGGATCCAATCCACCCCTCCACTTT.

The chain recombines TRBV19 with TRBJ1-6; D is perhaps TRBD1 (5 bases). Trimming removed 5 bases at V and 7 bases at J, with 15 bases between. Germline values: CDR1 LNHDA, CDR2 SQIVND (reference sequence). The CDR3 sequence is 15 residues long. The CDR3 region has the DNA TGTGCCAGTAGTGCCTCGGGACGGATGAATTCACCCCTCCACTTT. Amino acid sequence: CASSASGRMNSPLHF.

The rearrangement joins TRBV27 to TRBJ1-5; TRBD1 is a possible D gene (6 bases). The CDR3 totals 14 residues. Trimming cost V 8 bases and J 15 bases, with 26 bases left between them. Germline loops: CDR1 MNHEY, CDR2 SMNVEV (reference sequence). In DNA, the CDR3 is TGTGCCAGCCGGACCCGGGACAAGGGGGATCATTGGCATTTT. It encodes CASRTRDKGDHWHF.

The chain joins TRBV6-1 to TRBJ2-5, with D hard to call. V gave up 1 base and J gave up 9 bases, with 6 bases separating them. The V gene's germline CDR1 is MNHNS and CDR2 SASEGT. CDR3 length: 11 amino acids. In nucleotides, the CDR3 is TGTGCCAGCAGTGAAGGGGTGGCCCAGTACTTC. This encodes CASSEGVAQYF.

This clonotype was counted only a few times. The chain combines TRBV11-1 with TRBJ1-6; D remains unclear. The CDR3 runs 14 residues. Germline CDR1 and CDR2: SGHAT and FQDESV (reference sequence). The ends were cut back, 2 bases at V and 9 bases at J, with 11 bases in the middle. CDR3 nucleotides: TGTGCCAGCAGCTTACGGGCCCGGGGTTCACCCCTCCACTTT. It codes for CASSLRARGSPLHF.

Only a few counts were recorded for this clonotype. The V gene is TRBV7-9, the J gene TRBJ1-2; D gene unclear. Per the germline V gene, CDR1 is SEHNR and CDR2 is FQNEAQ (reference sequence). This CDR3 is built from 12 residues. V lost 1 base and J lost 8, with 8 bases in between. CDR3 sequence: CASSLEHGGYTF. CDR3 coding DNA: TGTGCCAGCAGCTTAGAACACGGCGGCTACACCTTC. Looking up the rest from reference TRBV7-9 and TRBJ1-2 gives the full variable domain: DTGVSQNPRHKITKRGQNVTFRCDPISEHNRLYWYRQTLGQGPEFLTYFQNEAQLEKSRLLSDRFSAERPKGSFSTLEIQRTEQGDSAMYLCASSLEHGGYTFGSGTRLTVV.

The chain combines TRBV6-2 or TRBV6-3 with TRBJ1-5; D ambiguous. There are 13 residues in the CDR3. The ends were cut back, 5 bases at V and 1 base at J, with 6 bases in the middle. Germline CDR1 and CDR2: MNHEY and SVGEGT. Here the CDR3 reads CASSPQSNQPQHF. CDR3 sequence (DNA): TGTGCCAGCAGTCCACAGAGCAATCAGCCCCAGCATTTT.

A single count supports this clonotype. The chain recombines TRBV5-5 with TRBJ1-2; D is uncertain. V lost 1 base to trimming and J lost 0 bases, with 16 bases between them. Germline assignment: CDR1 SGHKS and CDR2 YYEKEE (reference sequence). The CDR3 sequence is 17 residues long. The CDR3 coding sequence is TGTGCCAGCAGCTTGAAGTTGGCAGGCGGGCCTAACTATGGCTACACCTTC. Residues: CASSLKLAGGPNYGYTF.

A single count supports this clonotype. The rearrangement uses TRBV7-2 and TRBJ2-2; 10 positions match TRBD2. The junction had 4 bases not matched to a gene; V was cut back by 2 bases and J by 1 base. Germline CDR1 is SGHTA and CDR2 is FQGNSA. This CDR3 spans 17 amino acids. The CDR3 protein is CASSLRSGRRNTGELFF. The CDR3 nucleotides are TGTGCCAGCAGCTTACGTAGCGGGAGGCGGAACACCGGGGAGCTGTTTTTT.

The chain carries TRBV12-3 or TRBV12-4 and TRBJ2-1, with D possibly called TRBD1 or TRBD2 (6 bases each). The length of the CDR3 is 15 residues. V shed 2 bases and J shed 5 bases, with 13 bases lying between them. The chain's CDR3 is CASSLQGTFNNEQFF. The CDR3 nucleotides read TGTGCCAGCAGTTTACAGGGGACTTTCAACAATGAGCAGTTCTTC.

The chain links TRBV7-2 to TRBJ2-7; TRBD2 agrees at 12 bases. The V gene's germline CDR1 is SGHTA and CDR2 FQGNSA. CDR3 length: 15 amino acids. V shed 5 bases and J 3 bases; nucleotides not matched to a gene: 5. DNA for the CDR3: TGTGCCAGCAGCCCACGACTAGCGGGAGACTACGAGCAGTACTTC. It is translated as CASSPRLAGDYEQYF.

This clonotype was counted between two and nine times. J is TRBJ2-7 and V is TRBV5-6, with D perhaps TRBD1 (6 bases). With 0 bases removed from V and 2 bases from J, the gap between germline ends came to 9 bases. Germline V CDR1 and CDR2: SGHDT, YYEEEE. The CDR3 sequence is 14 residues long. CDR3 region: CASSLGDIAYEQYF. DNA for the CDR3: TGTGCCAGCAGCTTGGGGGACATAGCCTACGAGCAGTACTTC.

The genes are TRBV14 and TRBJ2-3; D possibly corresponds to TRBD1 (6 bases). CDR1 is SGHDN and CDR2 is FVKESK in the germline V gene. The CDR3 spans 16 residues. Deletions cut 3 bases from V and 0 bases from J, with 13 bases between. CDR3 protein: CASSHLRTASTDTQYF. DNA for the CDR3: TGTGCCAGCAGCCACCTCAGGACAGCTAGCACAGATACGCAGTATTTT.

V is TRBV6-1 and J is TRBJ2-3; 9 positions match TRBD2. CDR1 is MNHNS, CDR2 SASEGT, per germline. With V trimmed by 4 bases and J by 1 base, 6 bases remained unmatched. The CDR3 consists of 16 residues. This CDR3 is CASSGGTSSRTDTQYF. The CDR3 coding sequence is TGTGCCAGCAGTGGTGGGACTAGCTCCCGCACAGATACGCAGTATTTT.

This clonotype showed up just a few times. This sequence joins TRBV20-1 and TRBJ2-1; 10 nucleotides match TRBD2. The CDR3 spans 15 residues. The junction had 5 bases not matched to a gene; V was cut back by 6 bases and J by 0 bases. Per germline, CDR1 DFQATT and CDR2 SNEGSKA (reference sequence). This CDR3 reads CSALAGAISYNEQFF. The DNA of the CDR3 is TGCAGTGCCCTAGCGGGAGCTATCTCCTACAATGAGCAGTTCTTC.

In its sample, this clonotype was seen a few times. The V call is TRBV12-3 or TRBV12-4, the J call TRBJ1-1, with a tentative D call TRBD1 (5 bases). V was shortened by 3 bases and J by 0 bases, with 11 bases between the two germline ends. This CDR3 contains 15 residues. The CDR3 bases are TGTGCCAGCAGTTTCGCAGGACACTTGAACACTGAAGCTTTCTTT. Protein product: CASSFAGHLNTEAFF.